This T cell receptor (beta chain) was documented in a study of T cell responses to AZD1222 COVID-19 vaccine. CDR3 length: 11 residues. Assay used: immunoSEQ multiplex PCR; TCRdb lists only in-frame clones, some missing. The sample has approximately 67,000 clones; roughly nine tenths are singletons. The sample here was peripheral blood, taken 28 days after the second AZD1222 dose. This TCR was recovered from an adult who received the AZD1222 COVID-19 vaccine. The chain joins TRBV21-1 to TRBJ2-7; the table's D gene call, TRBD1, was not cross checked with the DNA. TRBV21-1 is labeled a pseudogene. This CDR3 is CASSADYEQYF. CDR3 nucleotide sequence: TGTGCCAGCAGCGCAGACTACGAGCAGTACTTC.